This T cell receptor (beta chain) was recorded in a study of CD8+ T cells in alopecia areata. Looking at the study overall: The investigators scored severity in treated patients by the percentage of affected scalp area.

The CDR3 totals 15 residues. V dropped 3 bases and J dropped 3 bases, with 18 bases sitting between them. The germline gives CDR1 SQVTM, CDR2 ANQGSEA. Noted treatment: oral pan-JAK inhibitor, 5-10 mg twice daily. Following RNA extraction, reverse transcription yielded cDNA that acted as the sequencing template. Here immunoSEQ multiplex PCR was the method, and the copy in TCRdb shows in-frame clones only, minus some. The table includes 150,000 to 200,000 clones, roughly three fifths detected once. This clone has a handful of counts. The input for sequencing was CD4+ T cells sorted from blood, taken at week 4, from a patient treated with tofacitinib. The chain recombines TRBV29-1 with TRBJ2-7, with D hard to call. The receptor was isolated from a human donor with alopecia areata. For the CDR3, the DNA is TGCAGCGTTGAGAAGGTTTCGGGCCTCGTCTACGAGCAGTACTTC. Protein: CSVEKVSGLVYEQYF.